This T cell receptor (beta chain) was profiled in a study of PD-L1 blockade in urothelial cancer. Assay: immunoSEQ multiplex PCR; the TCRdb copy retains only in-frame clones and omits some. The sample has tens of thousands of clones, approximately 91% seen once. Specimen: PBMCs, collected around atezolizumab (anti-PD-L1) treatment. This sequence originates from a man aged 60-69 years with urothelial cancer.

The CDR3 is CASSQGIEKLFF. The CDR3, as DNA: TGTGCCAGCAGCCAGGGAATCGAAAAACTGTTTTTT. V is TRBV7-9 and J is TRBJ1-4; D possibly corresponds to TRBD1 (5 bases). V was pared by 5 bases and J by 8 bases, with 9 bases between. Per germline, CDR1 SEHNR and CDR2 FQNEAQ (reference sequence). CDR3 length: 12 residues.